This T cell receptor beta chain derives from a study of blood T cell repertoires in COVID-19. Per the authors' pipeline: Amplification of reference gene primers was used by the study to estimate nucleated cell counts. Generated by immunoSEQ multiplex PCR, the TCRdb table keeps only in-frame clones and is missing some. V and J calls and clone size come straight from that table; D and trimming were deduced from the DNA. The sample includes 100,000 to 150,000 clones, more than 75% of them seen just once. Trimming cost V 2 bases and J 6 bases; bases outside gene matches: 7. Germline V lookup: CDR1 SEHNR, CDR2 FQNEAQ (reference sequence). CDR3 size: 16 residues. This clone occurred a few times.

The source material was peripheral blood. The chain recombines TRBV7-9 with TRBJ2-2; 9 nucleotides line up with TRBD1. The clonotype originates from a man aged 45-65 years with acute or convalescent COVID-19. CDR3 in DNA: TGTGCCAGCAGCTTACCCACAGGGGGCTACCCCGGGGAGCTGTTTTTT. Amino acid sequence: CASSLPTGGYPGELFF.